This T cell receptor beta chain is drawn from a study of blood T cells in healthy people across ages. Study outcomes and limitations: Diversity was estimated from one million T cells, and these estimates were considered underestimates.

CDR3 length equals 17 residues. V was pared by 3 bases and J by 7 bases, with 12 bases of the junction left unmatched. Germline values: CDR1 SGHDT, CDR2 YYEEEE. Comments on this clonotype: Its antigen is currently unknown.

The authors ran a second PCR of 7 to 11 cycles using a sample-barcoded 5' primer and a J-beta primer mix. The yield of each sample was at least 2.5 million CDR3-containing paired-end reads. MiXCR, applied by TCRdb to the 5' RACE reads, yields one record per CDR3 protein. The table shows about 1 million distinct CDR3 sequences, with 45% occurring only once. Sequenced sample: blood. V and J are TRBV5-6 and TRBJ2-4; TRBD1 aligns across 11 bases. The TCR sequence derives from a woman aged 55-69 years in good health. The CDR3 protein is CASSWSSGTGGGNIQYF. In DNA, the CDR3 is TGTGCCAGCAGCTGGAGCTCCGGGACAGGGGGTGGCAACATTCAGTACTTC.